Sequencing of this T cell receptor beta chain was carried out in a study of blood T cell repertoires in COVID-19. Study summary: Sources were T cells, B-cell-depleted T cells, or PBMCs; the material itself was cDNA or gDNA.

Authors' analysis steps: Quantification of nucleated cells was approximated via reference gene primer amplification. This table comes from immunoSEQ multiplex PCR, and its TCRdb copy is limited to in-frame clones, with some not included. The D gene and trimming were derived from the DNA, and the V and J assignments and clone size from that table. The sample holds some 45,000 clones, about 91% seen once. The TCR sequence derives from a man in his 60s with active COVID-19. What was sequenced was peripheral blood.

The CDR3 nucleotides read TGTGCCAGCAGCCATCCACCGGGAGCGGCCGAGGCGGGGGAGCAGTACTTC. Its translation is CASSHPPGAAEAGEQYF. The chain employs TRBV7-9 and TRBJ2-7; D is perhaps TRBD2 (6 bases). Trimming removed 5 bases from V and 7 bases from J, with 27 bases in between. Germline V gene sequence: CDR1 SEHNR, CDR2 FQNEAQ (reference sequence). This CDR3 has 17 residues.